Listed below are T cell receptor beta chains from one sample, sequenced in a study of cytomegalovirus exposure and HLA in healthy donors. Generated by immunoSEQ multiplex PCR, the TCRdb table keeps only in-frame clones and is missing some. Of under 200,000 clones detected, around 84% appear once; the ten largest clones hold around 2%. Sequencing used PBMCs. The receptors originated from a man in his late teens or twenties in good health and CMV-seronegative. CDR3s include the opening cysteine and the closing phenylalanine or tryptophan. A D gene is named only where the DNA matches it firmly. Rows may omit the clone size; those that give it use once, few, many or a size class.

TRBJ1-6	-	TRBV19	-	TGTGCCAGTAGTAGGTCAGGGTCGAATTCACCCCTCCACTTT	CASSRSGSNSPLHF
TRBJ2-3	TRBD2	TRBV4-1	-	TGCGCCAGCAGCCAAGGGGCTAGCGGGGGGTTAATTGATACGCAGTATTTT	CASSQGASGGLIDTQYF
TRBJ1-4	TRBD1	TRBV13	-	TGTGCCAGCAGCTCTCAGGGGGCAACTAATGAAAAACTGTTTTTT	CASSSQGATNEKLFF
TRBJ1-1	-	TRBV10-3	-	TGTGCCATCAGCGCCTCAGGGTTGGGCACTGAAGCTTTCTTT	CAISASGLGTEAFF
TRBJ1-3	-	TRBV11-3	once	TGTGCCAGCAGCACTGGACAGCCCACCTCTGGAAACACCATATATTTT	CASSTGQPTSGNTIYF
TRBJ2-5	TRBD1	TRBV13	few	TGTGCCAGCAGCCTCGATCTGCTGAGGGGGCGAGAGACCCAGTACTTC	CASSLDLLRGRETQYF
TRBJ1-2	TRBD1	TRBV5-5	-	TGTGCCAGCAGCCAGCCGGGACAGATTATTTTTTATGGCTACACCTTC	CASSQPGQIIFYGYTF
TRBJ1-5	-	TRBV2	-	TGTGCCAGCACCCGGGAGGGCAATCAGCCCCAGCATTTT	CASTREGNQPQHF
TRBJ1-1	TRBD1	TRBV5-6	-	TGTGCCAGCAGCTTGGAAACGGGACAGCTAAACACTGAAGCTTTCTTT	CASSLETGQLNTEAFF
TRBJ1-2	-	TRBV5-6	-	TGTGCCAGCAGCTTGGGCAGAAACTATGGCTACACCTTC	CASSLGRNYGYTF
TRBJ2-6	TRBD1	TRBV4-1	-	TGCGCCAGCAGCCAGATATTGGTCAGGGGGCAGTCTGGGGCCAACGTCCTGACTTTC	CASSQILVRGQSGANVLTF
TRBJ2-7	-	TRBV6-4	-	TGTGCCAGCAGTGCCCAATTTGGCGGCGAGCAGTACTTC	CASSAQFGGEQYF
TRBJ2-2	-	TRBV7-3	-	TGTGCCAGCAGCCCAGGGGTCACCGGGGAGCTGTTTTTT	CASSPGVTGELFF
TRBJ1-3	TRBD1	TRBV4-1	-	TGCGCCAGCAGCCAACCCCGGGACAGCATAGGAAACACCATATATTTT	CASSQPRDSIGNTIYF
TRBJ2-7	TRBD1	TRBV5-1	-	TGCGCCAGCAGCGCGGGACAGGGGAACGACGAGCAGTACTTC	CASSAGQGNDEQYF
TRBJ2-3	-	TRBV7-9	-	TGTGCCAGCAGCTTAGTGTTTACAGACACAGATACGCAGTATTTT	CASSLVFTDTDTQYF
TRBJ1-2	TRBD1	TRBV14	-	TGTGCCAGCAGCCAAGACTGGGACAGGGCTAACTATGGCTACACCTTC	CASSQDWDRANYGYTF
TRBJ2-7	TRBD2	TRBV11-2	-	TGTGCCAGCAGCTCCCTGGGGAGGGTCTACGAGCAGTACTTC	CASSSLGRVYEQYF
TRBJ2-2	TRBD2	TRBV7-6	-	TGTGCCAGCAGCCCGCATAGCGGGAGGGCTCGGAACGGGGAGCTGTTTTTT	CASSPHSGRARNGELFF
TRBJ2-2	-	TRBV7-2	-	TGTGCCAGCAGCTTTGAGACTTCCGGGGAGCTGTTTTTT	CASSFETSGELFF
TRBJ1-4	TRBD1	TRBV6-1	-	TGTGCCAGCAGTGGGGTCCCGGGACAGGGTAATGAAAAACTGTTTTTT	CASSGVPGQGNEKLFF
TRBJ2-3	TRBD2	TRBV11-1	-	TGTGCCAGCAGCTCGTCACTAGCGGCCTACACAGATACGCAGTATTTT	CASSSSLAAYTDTQYF
TRBJ2-5	TRBD1	TRBV19	-	TGTGCCAGTACCCCGACAGGGGGAGAGACCCAGTACTTC	CASTPTGGETQYF
TRBJ2-7	-	TRBV6-1	-	TGTGCCAGCAGGGAGTACCTCCTGGAGGAGCAGTACTTC	CASREYLLEEQYF
TRBJ1-6	-	TRBV9	-	TGTGCCAGCAGCGCAGCGGGGGGGGCCCTCCACTTT	CASSAAGGALHF
TRBJ2-5	TRBD1	TRBV2	-	TGTGCCAGCAGATACGACAGGGGGGGAGAGACCCAGTACTTC	CASRYDRGGETQYF
TRBJ1-1	-	TRBV9	-	TGTGCCAGCAGCGTGACAGCACCGAACACTGAAGCTTTCTTT	CASSVTAPNTEAFF
TRBJ2-2	-	TRBV28	-	TGTGCCAGCAGTCCACTGGTGGTCGGCACCGGGGAGCTGTTTTTT	CASSPLVVGTGELFF
TRBJ2-1	TRBD2	TRBV25-1	-	TGTGCCAGCAGACTAGCGGGATCCTACAATGAGCAGTTCTTC	CASRLAGSYNEQFF
TRBJ2-1	TRBD2	TRBV7-2	-	TGTGCCAGCAGCAACGGCGGGAGTGGGGACGGTGAACAGTTCTTC	CASSNGGSGDGEQFF
TRBJ2-7	-	TRBV2	-	TGTGCCAGCAGTGAAATGGTGCCCTCGGGGGAGCAGTACTTC	CASSEMVPSGEQYF
TRBJ2-1	-	TRBV19	-	TGTGCCAGTAGTTGGCAGGCCTACAATGAGCAGTTCTTC	CASSWQAYNEQFF
TRBJ2-7	-	TRBV7-8	-	TGTGCCAGCGTTCGGGGTGTAGAGCAGTACTTC	CASVRGVEQYF